The 21 T cell receptor beta chains below come from one sample, sequenced in a study of tumor and adjacent non-tumor tissue in lung cancer. The template was RNA from unsorted bulk tissue. Three rounds of nested PCR, following a modified ARM-PCR protocol, produced the TCRbeta library. Via MiXCR, TCRdb re-called the multiplex PCR reads, giving one row per CDR3 protein. The profile shows approximately 90,000 distinct CDR3 sequences, approximately 65% of them singletons. Sequenced sample: lung tumor tissue. The receptors shown here come from a man aged 55 to 70 with non-small cell lung cancer.

As for this clonotype: A read error is possible here, since a much larger clone lies one base away. The rearrangement uses TRBV7-9 and TRBJ2-7; D not certain. The germline V gene has CDR1 SEHNR and CDR2 FQNEAQ (reference sequence). This CDR3 comprises 14 residues. Trimming shortened V by 5 bases and J by 0 bases, and 11 bases separated the two germline ends. The CDR3 is CASSPYPGSYEQYF. CDR3 DNA: TGTGCCAGCAGCCCCTATCCCGGCTCCTACGAGCAGTACTTC.

As for this clonotype: The junction departs from germline at one end; a sequencing error may be responsible. The chain has TRBV2 and TRBJ1-1; 9 nucleotides align to TRBD1. Germline CDR1 and CDR2: SNHLY and FYNNEI. This CDR3 region has 14 residues. CDR3 loop: CPSSADRGETEAFF. In DNA form, the CDR3 reads TGTCCCAGCAGTGCGGACAGGGGAGAAACTGAAGCTTTCTTT.

A note on this clonotype: A read error may explain this, as a much larger clone is one base away. The chain couples TRBV28 to TRBJ2-2, with D maybe TRBD2 (6 bases). The CDR3 is 14 residues long. Germline values: CDR1 MDHEN, CDR2 SYDVKM. As DNA, the CDR3 is TGTGCCAGCAGTTTTGGGGGGAACACCGGGGAGCTGTCTTTT. Its translation is CASSFGGNTGELSF.

This clonotype was counted once. Germline is not matched at one junction end, which may reflect a read error. J is TRBJ2-1 and V is TRBV6-6; D remains ambiguous. Germline CDR1 MNHNY, CDR2 SVGAGI (reference sequence). The CDR3 spans 15 residues. CDR3 nucleotides: TGTGCCAGCAGTTACTACCGGAGCTCCTACAATGAGCAGTTCTTT. It translates to CASSYYRSSYNEQFF.

This clonotype was seen repeatedly, ten times or more. DNA of the CDR3: TGTGCCAGCAGTTCCCCTGGACAGGGGGGCAATCAGCCCCAGCATTTT. Translated, it gives CASSSPGQGGNQPQHF. The gene calls are TRBV28 and TRBJ1-5; the match to TRBD1 covers 10 bases. This CDR3 region has 16 residues. With 4 bases clipped from V and 2 bases from J, the junction kept 5 bases outside the gene matches. Germline CDR1 is MDHEN and CDR2 is SYDVKM.

For this clonotype: A much larger clone sits a single nucleotide away, making a read error possible. The chain has TRBV20-1 and TRBJ1-1; D might be TRBD1 (5 bases). The ends were cut back, 1 base at V and 4 bases at J, with 22 bases in the middle. The CDR3 totals 17 residues. Germline values: CDR1 DFQATT, CDR2 SNEGSKA (reference sequence). The CDR3 coding sequence is TGCAGTGCTAGAGCTGAGGGGACCGCGTTTTTGAGCACTGAAGCTTTCTTT. It codes for CSARAEGTAFLSTEAFF.

Comments on this clonotype: A junction boundary mismatches the germline segment, possibly from a read error. The V call is TRBV4-1, the J call TRBJ2-3; a possible D gene is TRBD1 (5 bases). CDR3 length: 17 residues. Per the germline V gene, CDR1 is MGHRA and CDR2 is YSYEKL. CDR3 nucleotides: TGCGCCAGTAGCCAAGAAGGACATGGGGCCTACACTGATACGCAGTATTTT. This codes for CASSQEGHGAYTDTQYF.

In regard to this clonotype: At one of its ends the junction is not consistent with the germline gene, which may arise from a read error. The chain links TRBV29-1 to TRBJ2-3; tentatively, D is TRBD1 or TRBD2 (5 bases each). This CDR3 is 12 amino acids long. Germline CDR1 SQVTM, CDR2 ANQGSEA. Written as DNA, the CDR3 is TGCAGCGTACAGGAGGCCGCAGACACGCAGTATTTT. The encoded protein is CSVQEAADTQYF.

Comment on this clonotype: A much larger clone differs from this one at a single base, so this may be a read error. Here the CDR3 omits its conserved ending phenylalanine or tryptophan, so a read error is the likely source. V is TRBV28 and J is TRBJ2-2, with D uncertain. Germline V gene lookup returns CDR1 MDHEN and CDR2 SYDVKM. CDR3 size: 16 residues. Trimming pared 3 bases from V and 4 bases from J, leaving 15 bases between. CDR3 protein: CASSLQAPAATGELFY. CDR3 in DNA: TGTGCCAGCAGTTTGCAGGCACCGGCGGCCACCGGGGAGCTGTTTTAT.

Details on this clonotype: The germline gene is not matched at one end of the junction; a read error may be the cause. V is TRBV20-1 and J is TRBJ2-1; D tentatively reads TRBD1 or TRBD2 (5 bases each). The CDR3 contains 15 residues. Per germline, CDR1 DFQATT and CDR2 SNEGSKA (reference sequence). As DNA, the CDR3 is TGCAGTCCTAGAGATAGTTGGGGGTCCTACAATGAGCAGTTCTTC. Its protein is CSPRDSWGSYNEQFF.

This clonotype was seen only a few times. It may be a read error: a sequence one base away is much more abundant. This chain links TRBV7-9 with TRBJ2-3; TRBD2 matches 9 bases. The germline V gene has CDR1 SEHNR and CDR2 FQNEAQ (reference sequence). The CDR3 has 16 amino acids. V gave up 8 bases and J gave up 7 bases; unmatched junction bases: 16. The CDR3 is CASGHEGSGSANTQYF. The CDR3 bases are TGTGCCAGCGGGCATGAGGGTAGCGGGAGTGCAAATACGCAGTATTTT.

The chain couples TRBV6-2 or TRBV6-3 to TRBJ1-2, with 9 bases aligning to TRBD1. Trimming took 11 bases from V and 2 from J; bases not matched to a gene: 6. Germline V gene lookup returns CDR1 MNHEY and CDR2 SVGEGT. The CDR3 is 13 residues long. For the CDR3, the DNA is TGTGCCGACAGGGGACAGGGAAACTATGGCTACACCTTC. Translating it yields CADRGQGNYGYTF.

In the case of this clonotype: A much larger clone differs from this one at a single base, so this may be a read error. The J gene is TRBJ2-1, the V gene TRBV7-9, with D hard to call. CDR1 SEHNR and CDR2 FQNEAQ come from the germline V gene (reference sequence). The CDR3 extends over 13 amino acids. V lost 3 bases to trimming and J lost 9 bases, with 12 bases between them. CDR3 amino acids: CASSLDPHTEQFF. The CDR3 region has the DNA TGTGCCAGCAGCTTGGACCCGCACACTGAGCAGTTCTTC.

About this clonotype itself: A read error may account for a junction end that differs from germline. Here the CDR3 DNA reads TGTGCCAGCAACTACTCGACGGCCGACATGAACACTGACGCTTTCTTT. It translates to CASNYSTADMNTDAFF. The genes are TRBV6-5 and TRBJ1-1; D not resolved. The CDR3 runs to 16 residues. Germline CDR1 reads MNHEY; CDR2 reads SVGAGI.

As to this clonotype: Lacking the conserved final phenylalanine or tryptophan, this CDR3 likely reflects a read error. The CDR3 protein is CASSQESGERQNIQYL. CDR3 nucleotide sequence: TGCGCTAGCAGCCAAGAATCCGGCGAGCGCCAAAACATTCAGTACCTC. V is TRBV4-3 and J is TRBJ2-4; D is unresolved. The germline gives CDR1 LGHNA, CDR2 YSLEER. The CDR3 contains 16 residues.

This clonotype has a count of ten or more. The DNA of the CDR3 is TGTGCCAGCAGTCTAGGACAGGGGGGCACTGAAGCTTTCTTT. Translating it yields CASSLGQGGTEAFF. The J gene is TRBJ1-1, the V gene TRBV6-1; TRBD1 agrees at 10 bases. The J segment lost 4 bases and the V segment lost 5 bases, leaving 4 bases of the junction unmatched. Germline V CDR1 and CDR2: MNHNS, SASEGT. The CDR3 runs 14 residues.

This clonotype was seen many times. This chain joins TRBV6-5 and TRBJ2-5; 11 bases match TRBD2. The CDR3 runs to 14 residues. Germline values: CDR1 MNHEY, CDR2 SVGAGI. V lost 6 bases to trimming and J lost 5 bases; unmatched junction nucleotides: 5. This CDR3 reads CASRPGLAVETQYF. CDR3 sequence (DNA): TGTGCCAGCAGGCCGGGACTAGCGGTGGAGACCCAGTACTTC.

The J gene is TRBJ1-4, the V gene TRBV9; no clear D gene. The CDR3 is 16 amino acids. Germline loops: CDR1 SGDLS, CDR2 YYNGEE. V lost 7 bases to trimming and J lost 16 bases, with 32 bases between them. The CDR3 spells CASGESEEIPKEAGFF. CDR3 in DNA: TGTGCCAGCGGCGAATCCGAAGAGATTCCCAAAGAAGCTGGGTTTTTT.

A note on this clonotype: A much larger clone lies a single base off, so this may be a read error. This sequence joins TRBV11-2 and TRBJ2-3; no firm D call. Trimming stripped 5 bases from V and 1 base from J, with 19 bases between. Germline loops: CDR1 SGHAT, CDR2 FQNNGV. The CDR3 is 17 amino acids. CDR3 sequence: CASSIVYGFVGTDTQYF. CDR3 in DNA: TGTGCCAGCAGCATAGTGTATGGGTTCGTGGGCACAGATACGCAGTATTTT. The whole variable domain, filled in from reference TRBV11-2 and TRBJ2-3, reads EAGVAQSPRYKIIEKRQSVAFWCNPISGHATLYWYQQILGQGPKLLIQFQNNGVVDDSQLPKDRFSAERLKGVDSTLKIQPAKLEDSAVYLCASSIVYGFVGTDTQYFGPGTRLTVL.

Comments on this clonotype: This may come from a read error, since a much larger clone is one base off. This chain joins TRBV12-3 or TRBV12-4 and TRBJ1-1, with 9 bases aligning to TRBD1. CDR3 length: 14 residues. DNA for the CDR3: TGTGGCAGCATCCCCTACACAGGGGGCCTTGAAGCTTTCTTT. Amino acid sequence: CGSIPYTGGLEAFF.

About this clonotype: The CDR3 end shows no conserved phenylalanine or tryptophan, and so a read error is likely. The J gene is TRBJ1-2, the V gene TRBV11-2; TRBD1 might be the D (5 bases). The CDR3 covers 14 residues. V was pared by 5 bases and J by 7 bases, with 17 bases between. The germline CDR1 and CDR2 sequences are SGHAT and FQNNGV. The CDR3 loop reads CASSTGAGVGGYTS. The CDR3 DNA sequence: TGTGCCAGCAGCACAGGTGCGGGGGTCGGTGGCTACACCTCC.